The 5 T cell receptor beta chains listed next were all sequenced from one sample in a study of cytomegalovirus exposure and HLA in healthy donors. The repertoire was sequenced with immunoSEQ multiplex PCR; TCRdb's copy has only in-frame clones and lacks some. The profile shows roughly 90,000 clones, 85% of them singletons. Sequenced input: PBMCs. These receptors came from a man aged 18-30 years in good health and CMV-seropositive.

The rearrangement links TRBV23-1 to TRBJ2-7; unclear D gene. TRBV23-1 falls under the ORF class, with uncertain function. The CDR3 totals 14 residues. Trimming left V 4 bases short and J 5 bases short, with 15 bases between. CDR3 region: CASSREPLRNEQYF. As DNA, the CDR3 is TGCGCCAGCAGTCGTGAGCCATTACGCAACGAGCAGTACTTC.

The chain employs TRBV5-1 and TRBJ2-7; a weak D match, TRBD1 (6 bases). Germline-derived CDR1 and CDR2 are SGHRS and YFSETQ. With 0 bases removed from V and 2 bases from J, the gap between germline ends came to 12 bases. CDR3 length equals 15 residues. This CDR3 reads CASSLDRDPTYEQYF. The CDR3 region has the DNA TGCGCCAGCAGCTTGGACAGGGATCCCACCTACGAGCAGTACTTC.

The chain couples TRBV30 to TRBJ2-3; a weak D match, TRBD1 (6 bases). The V end lost 2 bases, the J end lost 5 bases, and 11 bases lay between the germline ends. The V gene's germline CDR1 is GTSNPN and CDR2 SVGIG (reference sequence). CDR3 size: 13 residues. The CDR3 nucleotides are TGTGCCTGGAGTCCCAGGGGAGTAGATACGCAGTATTTT. Translated: CAWSPRGVDTQYF.

The V call is TRBV6-1, the J call TRBJ1-1; D is unclear. CDR1 and CDR2 from the germline V gene are MNHNS and SASEGT. The V end was cut by 6 bases, the J end by 3 bases, with 5 bases between. This CDR3 region has 11 residues. The CDR3: CASREYTEAFF. The DNA of the CDR3 is TGTGCCAGCAGGGAGTACACTGAAGCTTTCTTT.

The chain carries TRBV10-2 and TRBJ2-7; D is unclear. The CDR3 loop spans 12 amino acids. With 7 bases removed from V and 2 bases from J, the gap between germline ends came to 9 bases. CDR1 WSHSY and CDR2 SAAADI come from the germline V gene. CDR3 in amino acids: CASTPDTYEQYF. CDR3 nucleotide sequence: TGCGCCAGCACCCCTGACACCTACGAGCAGTACTTC.